Listed below are T cell receptor beta chains from one sample, sequenced in a study of T cell responses to AZD1222 COVID-19 vaccine. Profiled with immunoSEQ multiplex PCR; TCRdb holds only in-frame clones, not every one. The sample yields fewer than 150,000 clones, over 75% seen once. The source material was peripheral blood, sampled 28 days after the second AZD1222 dose. These TCRs come from an adult who received the AZD1222 COVID-19 vaccine. Each CDR3 is given without its conserved first and last residue.

J	V	CDR3
TRBJ2-5	TRBV7-7	ASSRVGDRGRETQY
TRBJ2-7	TRBV4-1	ASSLGEGSSYEQY
TRBJ2-7	TRBV4-1	ASSHRLATTYEQY
TRBJ1-6	TRBV10-1	ASNGPATNSPLH
TRBJ2-1	TRBV11-3	ASSERPGLAGFNEQF
TRBJ1-1	TRBV29-1	SVERTGWTEAF
TRBJ1-6	TRBV4-1	ASSQPLKGGSYNSPLH
TRBJ1-2	TRBV28	ASTLLVGGLYGYT
TRBJ2-3	TRBV5-1	ASRSEGTDTQY
TRBJ1-2	TRBV7-8	ASSRTENYGYT
TRBJ2-1	TRBV19	ASSRERANYNEQF
TRBJ1-1	TRBV7-9	ASSEGLNIRVVTEAF
TRBJ2-1	TRBV2	ASMAQGSSYNEQF
TRBJ1-1	TRBV5-4	ASSRSGGMNTEAF
TRBJ2-3	TRBV3-1/TRBV3-2	ASSQVLAGVGDTQY
TRBJ1-6	TRBV2	ATQQSSYNSPLH
TRBJ2-5	TRBV5-1	ASSSLTPNQETQY
TRBJ2-3	TRBV5-1	ASSPSGRARDTQY
TRBJ2-7	TRBV27	ASSSLAGGSYEQY
TRBJ2-5	TRBV5-1	ASSDQPTSGRETQY
TRBJ2-7	TRBV7-9	ASSLGAPEQY
TRBJ2-7	TRBV23-1	ASSQSLYEQY